Listed here are 3 T cell receptor beta chains from one sample, sequenced in a study of T cells expressing NK-cell markers. TCRdb re-called the 5' RACE reads and catalogs CDR3 proteins one per entry, DNA excluded. Its table records 350,000 to 500,000 distinct CDR3 sequences. The sequencing sample was made of blood T cells: a sorted CD56 or NKG2C T cell subset, CD4+ or CD8+ T cells, or bulk PBMC T cells (not recorded which). The receptors originated from a woman aged 18-69 years in good health.

This chain uses TRBV2 with TRBJ1-1; TCRdb picks TRBD1, but there is no DNA to check that call. Germline V gene data show CDR1 as SNHLY and CDR2 as FYNNEI. This CDR3 has 14 residues. CDR3 sequence reads: CASRAGPKNTEAFF.

The CDR3 reads CASSSVEGLASNEQYF. The chain links TRBV7-8 to TRBJ2-7; absent DNA, TCRdb's TRBD2 call cannot be checked. Germline CDR1 and CDR2: SGHVS and FQNEAQ. CDR3 size: 16 residues.

The chain uses TRBV9 and TRBJ2-3; TCRdb designates TRBD2, a call that cannot be tested without DNA. The CDR3 is 15 amino acids. CDR1 is SGDLS and CDR2 is YYNGEE in the germline V gene. The CDR3: CASSRGGLSTDTQYF.